Following are 30 T cell receptor beta chains from one sample sequenced in a study of control samples from healthy donors and cancer patients. Only in-frame clones appear in the TCRdb table, and some are missing; sequencing was by immunoSEQ multiplex PCR. The sample lists 110,000 to 150,000 clones; around 86% were seen once. What was sequenced was blood. Receptors originate from a man aged 25 to 45 in good health.

In the case of this clone: The sample contains more than one DNA sequence encoding this CDR3. The J gene is TRBJ1-2, the V gene TRBV5-1; TRBD1 might be the D (6 bases). In germline, CDR1 is SGHRS, CDR2 YFSETQ. CDR3 size: 14 residues. The V end was cut by 1 base, the J end by 8 bases, with 15 bases between. CDR3 amino acids: CASSLMGGGAGYTF. The CDR3 DNA sequence: TGCGCCAGCAGCTTGATGGGAGGGGGGGCGGGCTACACCTTC.

In nucleotides, the CDR3 is TGTGCCAGCAGCTACAACAGGGGTGATGAGCAGTTCTTC. Protein product: CASSYNRGDEQFF. This chain links TRBV5-6 with TRBJ2-1, with 7 bases aligning to TRBD1. This CDR3 spans 13 amino acids. Germline CDR1 and CDR2: SGHDT and YYEEEE. V shed 3 bases, J shed 8 bases, and the junction held 5 bases outside the gene matches.

The rearrangement uses TRBV11-2 and TRBJ2-6; D unresolved. Trimming removed 1 base from V and 1 base from J, with 5 bases in between. The CDR3 spans 15 residues. Germline V gives CDR1 SGHAT, CDR2 FQNNGV. The chain's CDR3 is CASSLVRSGANVLTF. Here the CDR3 DNA reads TGTGCCAGCAGCTTAGTGCGTTCTGGGGCCAACGTCCTGACTTTC.

The chain has TRBV10-2 and TRBJ2-1; D remains unclear. Germline CDR1 and CDR2: WSHSY and SAAADI. The CDR3 runs to 14 residues. Trimming left V 9 bases short and J 2 bases short, with 14 bases between. CDR3 sequence: CASCEARTYNEQFF. Here the CDR3 DNA reads TGCGCCAGTTGTGAGGCGCGAACCTACAATGAGCAGTTCTTC.

This chain links TRBV3-1 (or the pseudogene TRBV3-2) with TRBJ2-1; 15 nucleotides match TRBD2. Germline CDR1 and CDR2: LGHDT and YNNKEL (reference sequence). J lost 0 bases, V lost 1 base, and 16 bases had no gene match. The CDR3 runs 23 residues. The CDR3 DNA reads TGTGCCAGCAGCCAAGGTGCCGCCTTTCCGGGACTAGCGGGAGGTCGCTCCTACAATGAGCAGTTCTTC. Its translation is CASSQGAAFPGLAGGRSYNEQFF.

The chain recombines TRBV7-9 with TRBJ2-7; a possible D gene is TRBD1 (6 bases). Germline CDR1 and CDR2: SEHNR and FQNEAQ (reference sequence). The CDR3 runs 15 residues. Trimming stripped 3 bases from V and 7 bases from J, with 19 bases between. CDR3 sequence (DNA): TGTGCCAGCAGCTTTCCCCCAACAGGGAGCTGGGAGCAGTACTTC. It yields the protein CASSFPPTGSWEQYF.

The chain employs TRBV4-3 and TRBJ2-2; D not certain. CDR1 and CDR2 from the germline V gene are LGHNA and YSLEER. The CDR3 totals 14 residues. V was clipped by 0 bases and J by 3 bases, with 5 bases between them. CDR3 protein: CASSQEGHTGELFF. The CDR3 nucleotides read TGCGCCAGCAGCCAAGAGGGTCACACCGGGGAGCTGTTTTTT.

This rearrangement joins TRBV11-2 to TRBJ1-3; no firm D call. V gave up 6 bases and J gave up 0 bases, with 6 bases separating them. The germline V gene encodes CDR1 SGHAT and CDR2 FQNNGV. The CDR3 has 13 residues. CDR3 coding DNA: TGTGCCAGCAGAGGCAGCTCTGGAAACACCATATATTTT. This gives the protein CASRGSSGNTIYF.

The chain links TRBV4-1 to TRBJ1-2, with a tentative D call TRBD1 (6 bases). V dropped 1 base and J dropped 3 bases, with 15 bases sitting between them. CDR1 is MGHRA, CDR2 YSYEKL, per germline. This CDR3 is 16 amino acids long. For the CDR3, the DNA is TGCGCCAGCAGCCAAGTAGGACAGACTCAATACTATGGCTACACCTTC. Amino acids: CASSQVGQTQYYGYTF.

V gene TRBV4-1 combines with J gene TRBJ1-2; a weak D match, TRBD1 (5 bases). With 0 bases removed from V and 7 bases from J, the gap between germline ends came to 12 bases. Looked up from germline, CDR1 is MGHRA and CDR2 is YSYEKL. This CDR3 region has 14 residues. This chain's CDR3 is CASSQEEWTSGYTF. The CDR3 nucleotides are TGCGCCAGCAGCCAAGAGGAATGGACATCTGGCTACACCTTC.

This chain links TRBV9 with TRBJ2-7, with TRBD2 matching 8 bases. Germline CDR1 SGDLS, CDR2 YYNGEE. The CDR3 is made up of 14 amino acids. J gave up 7 bases and V 3 bases, and 9 bases lay outside the gene matches. The chain's CDR3 is CASSATPTGGEQYF. DNA of the CDR3: TGTGCCAGCAGCGCAACTCCCACGGGGGGGGAGCAGTACTTC.

V usage is TRBV6-6 and J usage is TRBJ2-5; weak D call: TRBD1 (5 bases). Per germline, CDR1 MNHNY and CDR2 SVGAGI (reference sequence). Deletions cut 7 bases from V and 5 bases from J, with 14 bases between. The length of the CDR3 is 13 residues. The CDR3 sequence is CASTEGAWETQYF. Written as DNA, the CDR3 is TGTGCCAGCACCGAAGGGGCCTGGGAGACCCAGTACTTC.

The chain has TRBV29-1 and TRBJ2-5; no clear D gene. This CDR3 contains 13 residues. V lost 4 bases to trimming and J lost 3 bases, with 12 bases between them. CDR1 and CDR2 from the germline V gene are SQVTM and ANQGSEA. The CDR3 bases are TGCAGCGTTGGGCGCAGGCCGGAAGAGACCCAGTACTTC. This gives the protein CSVGRRPEETQYF. The whole variable domain, filled in from reference TRBV29-1 and TRBJ2-5, reads SAVISQKPSRDICQRGTSLTIQCQVDSQVTMMFWYRQQPGQSLTLIATANQGSEATYESGFVIDKFPISRPNLTFSTLTVSNMSPEDSSIYLCSVGRRPEETQYFGPGTRLLVL.

The chain employs TRBV4-3 and TRBJ2-1; D gene unclear. The V gene's germline CDR1 is LGHNA and CDR2 YSLEER. This CDR3 comprises 15 residues. Trimming shortened V by 0 bases and J by 10 bases, and 16 bases separated the two germline ends. The CDR3 nucleotides are TGCGCCAGCAGCCAAGAAAACAAACCTAGACGGGAGCAGTTCTTC. Amino acid sequence: CASSQENKPRREQFF.

V usage is TRBV4-3 and J usage is TRBJ2-1; a possible D gene is TRBD2 (6 bases). The CDR3 is made up of 16 amino acids. Germline V gives CDR1 LGHNA, CDR2 YSLEER. Trimming took off 0 bases at V and 9 bases at J, with 18 bases between the two ends. The CDR3 is CASSQDWDSRRLEQFF. The DNA for the CDR3 is TGCGCCAGCAGCCAAGATTGGGACTCCCGTCGTCTTGAGCAGTTCTTC.

The J gene is TRBJ1-2, the V gene TRBV7-2; no firm D call. Germline loops: CDR1 SGHTA, CDR2 FQGNSA. The CDR3 runs to 13 residues. V dropped 2 bases and J dropped 5 bases, with 9 bases sitting between them. The CDR3 coding sequence is TGTGCCAGCAGCTTAAGACGGGCGTATGGCTACACCTTC. Its translation: CASSLRRAYGYTF.

Note on this clone: A junction boundary mismatches the germline segment, possibly from a read error. This chain connects TRBV20-1 to TRBJ2-5; D not resolved. This CDR3 is built from 11 residues. Per the germline V gene, CDR1 is DFQATT and CDR2 is SNEGSKA (reference sequence). The CDR3 spells CSARVGSTPDF. The CDR3 nucleotides read TGCAGTGCTAGAGTAGGCAGCACTCCGGACTTC.

This sequence joins TRBV19 and TRBJ1-1; 9 positions match TRBD1. Germline CDR1 is LNHDA and CDR2 is SQIVND (reference sequence). Losses at the gene ends were 7 bases for V and 5 bases for J; bases not matched to a gene: 8. CDR3 length: 14 residues. The CDR3 sequence is CASTPGQGETEAFF. CDR3 bases: TGTGCCAGTACCCCGGGACAGGGTGAGACTGAAGCTTTCTTT.

This clone was observed a few times. The rearrangement joins TRBV3-1 (or the pseudogene TRBV3-2) to TRBJ2-7; D is ambiguous. The CDR3 runs 12 residues. Germline CDR1 is LGHDT and CDR2 is YNNKEL (reference sequence). V shed 8 bases and J shed 2 bases, with 10 bases lying between them. The CDR3 region is CASGSPAYEQYF. CDR3 coding DNA: TGTGCCAGCGGTTCTCCAGCCTACGAGCAGTACTTC.

Only one count was recorded for this clone. The DNA for the CDR3 is TGTGCCAGCAGTGGCACAGGGGGCTTAGTCACTGAAGCTTTCTTT. This encodes CASSGTGGLVTEAFF. The rearrangement uses TRBV27 and TRBJ1-1; 9 bases line up with TRBD1. Germline V gene data show CDR1 as MNHEY and CDR2 as SMNVEV (reference sequence). V was pared by 5 bases and J by 4 bases, with 8 bases of the junction left unmatched. CDR3 length: 15 residues.

The DNA for the CDR3 is TGTGCCAGCTCACCGTCCGGGGAGGGCAATCAGCCCCAGCATTTT. It translates to CASSPSGEGNQPQHF. This chain links TRBV18 with TRBJ1-5; unclear D gene. Germline lookup yields CDR1 KGHSH and CDR2 LQKENI. This CDR3 has 15 residues. V was cut by 3 bases and J by 2 bases, with 11 bases left in between.

This clone has more than one count but fewer than ten. J is TRBJ2-3 and V is TRBV2; D is unclear. Germline assignment: CDR1 SNHLY and CDR2 FYNNEI. Trimming cost V 4 bases and J 3 bases, with 14 bases left between them. The CDR3 runs to 15 residues. CDR3 in amino acids: CASSARWARTDTQYF. Written as DNA, the CDR3 is TGTGCCAGCAGTGCTAGGTGGGCACGGACAGATACGCAGTATTTT.

J is TRBJ1-1 and V is TRBV9; 8 bases fit TRBD1. In germline, CDR1 is SGDLS, CDR2 YYNGEE. This CDR3 comprises 13 residues. The ends lost 3 bases at V and 5 bases at J; junction bases unmatched: 3. This CDR3 is CASSARTGTEAFF. DNA for the CDR3: TGTGCCAGCAGCGCCCGGACAGGGACTGAAGCTTTCTTT.

V gene TRBV6-5 combines with J gene TRBJ2-3; 13 bases agree with TRBD2. J lost 3 bases, V lost 6 bases, and 3 bases had no gene match. Germline assignment: CDR1 MNHEY and CDR2 SVGAGI. The CDR3 loop spans 15 amino acids. CDR3 DNA sequence: TGTGCCAGCAGAGGGGGACTAGCGGGAACAGATACGCAGTATTTT. This translates into CASRGGLAGTDTQYF.

The V call is TRBV5-5, the J call TRBJ2-7; D is tentatively TRBD1 or TRBD2 (5 bases each). CDR3 size: 15 residues. Germline V CDR1 and CDR2: SGHKS, YYEKEE (reference sequence). The V end lost 0 bases, the J end lost 2 bases, and 12 bases lay between the germline ends. CDR3 region: CASSLAGTETYEQYF. The CDR3 bases are TGTGCCAGCAGCTTGGCCGGGACCGAGACCTACGAGCAGTACTTC.

The chain combines TRBV5-1 with TRBJ2-7; 11 bases agree with TRBD1. The CDR3 extends over 15 amino acids. Germline CDR1 and CDR2: SGHRS and YFSETQ. Unmatched junction bases numbered 5, after V lost 0 bases and J lost 6 bases. The CDR3 spells CASSLGTGGAAEQYF. DNA of the CDR3: TGCGCCAGCAGCTTGGGGACAGGGGGCGCAGCCGAGCAGTACTTC.

The chain links TRBV6-5 to TRBJ2-1; D is unresolved. The CDR3 is 13 residues long. Trimming took off 5 bases at V and 12 bases at J, with 17 bases between the two ends. The V gene's germline CDR1 is MNHEY and CDR2 SVGAGI. DNA of the CDR3: TGTGCCAGCAGTCCTACCGTCGGCAGGAGGCAGTTCTTC. Protein: CASSPTVGRRQFF.

V and J are TRBV30 and TRBJ2-1; no clear D gene. Germline V gene data show CDR1 as GTSNPN and CDR2 as SVGIG (reference sequence). V was clipped by 1 base and J by 4 bases, with 17 bases between them. This CDR3 has 16 amino acids. This chain's CDR3 is CAWSDPFSTVYNEQFF. For the CDR3, the DNA is TGTGCCTGGAGTGACCCGTTCAGTACAGTTTACAATGAGCAGTTCTTC.

This sequence joins TRBV5-1 and TRBJ2-3; 15 bases are a match to TRBD2. V was clipped by 3 bases and J by 0 bases; unmatched bases: 5. CDR1 is SGHRS and CDR2 is YFSETQ in the germline V gene. The CDR3 is 18 amino acids. The CDR3 sequence is CASSWGLAGGKSTDTQYF. The CDR3 coding sequence is TGCGCCAGCAGCTGGGGACTAGCGGGAGGCAAAAGCACAGATACGCAGTATTTT.

This clone was seen only a few times. The J gene is TRBJ1-1, the V gene TRBV7-9; the D gene is possibly TRBD1 (6 bases). The germline V gene encodes CDR1 SEHNR and CDR2 FQNEAQ (reference sequence). The V and J ends lost 5 bases and 7 bases respectively, with 20 bases between them. This CDR3 region has 15 residues. The CDR3 DNA reads TGTGCCAGCAGCCGGGACACCCGAGCCCCGTATGAAGCTTTCTTT. This gives the protein CASSRDTRAPYEAFF.